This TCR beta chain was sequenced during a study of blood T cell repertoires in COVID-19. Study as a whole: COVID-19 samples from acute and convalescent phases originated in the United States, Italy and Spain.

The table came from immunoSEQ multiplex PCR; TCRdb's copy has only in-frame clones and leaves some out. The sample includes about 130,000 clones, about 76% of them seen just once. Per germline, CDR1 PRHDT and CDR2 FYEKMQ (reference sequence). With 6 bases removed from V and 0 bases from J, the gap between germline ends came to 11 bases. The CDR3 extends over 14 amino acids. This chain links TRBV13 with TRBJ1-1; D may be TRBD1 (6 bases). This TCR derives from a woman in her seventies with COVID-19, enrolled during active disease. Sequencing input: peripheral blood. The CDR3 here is CASSAGDMNTEAFF. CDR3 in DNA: TGTGCCAGCAGTGCAGGGGACATGAACACTGAAGCTTTCTTT.